These 3 T cell receptor beta chains came from one sample sequenced in a study of blood T cell repertoires in COVID-19. TCRdb's copy holds only in-frame clones and misses some; the assay was immunoSEQ multiplex PCR. Of about 220,000 clones listed, approximately 80% are singletons. The sample comprised peripheral blood. These receptors originate from a human donor in a cohort sampled during active COVID-19.

This clone was picked up many times. In the same sample, other DNA sequences code for this CDR3. The rearrangement joins TRBV28 to TRBJ1-1; D is unresolved. V was trimmed by 9 bases and J by 3 bases, leaving 8 bases between them. The germline V gene has CDR1 MDHEN and CDR2 SYDVKM. CDR3 length equals 11 residues. CDR3: CASRSYTEAFF. As DNA, the CDR3 is TGTGCCAGTCGGAGTTACACTGAAGCTTTCTTT.

This clone appeared once. This chain connects TRBV5-1 to TRBJ1-1, with a tentative D call TRBD1 (5 bases). V was shortened by 9 bases and J by 0 bases, with 12 bases between the two germline ends. The germline gives CDR1 SGHRS, CDR2 YFSETQ. The CDR3 spans 13 residues. The DNA of the CDR3 is TGCGCCACCCAGACAGTCATGAACACTGAAGCTTTCTTT. This encodes CATQTVMNTEAFF.

Here the CDR3 DNA reads TGTGCCAGCAGCCAAACCGGCGGGCCCGGCCATGGCACCGGGGAGCTGTTTTTT. Translated: CASSQTGGPGHGTGELFF. The V gene is TRBV3-1 (or the pseudogene TRBV3-2), the J gene TRBJ2-2; a possible D gene is TRBD2 (5 bases). The CDR3 totals 18 residues. Trimming pared 2 bases from V and 4 bases from J, leaving 20 bases between. CDR1 and CDR2 (germline): LGHDT, YNNKEL (reference sequence).